This entry concerns a single T cell receptor beta chain. Its binding antigen is unknown. Base qualities were left out, and no much larger clone turns up one base away. V is pared back by 3 bases and J by 1 base, with 11 bases lying between the germline termini. Reading the germline V gene gives CDR1 SGHTA and CDR2 FQGNSA. The cysteine opens and the phenylalanine closes a CDR3 of 15 amino acids. The retained sequence is limited to the CDR3, 45 bases, with the frame set at the first base. TCRbeta CDR3 regions were amplified from genomic DNA by means of the immunoSEQ Assay, a bias-controlled multiplex PCR. As for how the authors treated the data: The number of nucleated cells in each sample was estimated from the amplification of reference gene primers within the assay. To quantify the absolute abundance of each unique TCRbeta CDR3 rearrangement, sequence reads were collapsed and filtered. For each sample, productive Simpson clonality was calculated as the square root of Simpson's diversity index across productive rearrangements. The source is immuneACCESS, and TCRdb retained only in-frame sequences with V and J called. Part of the clones is not carried over; for the studies checked, unresolved V genes explain less than half of this, and the remainder is unexplained. The DNA gave D and trimming, while V, J and clone size come from that table. Recorded for this sample are roughly 230,000 clones; about 90% of them occurred a single time. The top ten hold roughly 4% of the sample.

This sample is drawn from a study of blood T cell repertoires in COVID-19 (dated by TCRdb to 2018 to 2021). Regarding the complete study: The collaborator samples originated in the United States, Italy and Spain and spanned the acute and convalescent phases of COVID-19. The material from the prospective study consisted of cDNA or gDNA derived from T cells, B-cell-depleted T cells, or PBMCs. Where available, HLA class I and class II types were taken from metadata supplied by the sample provider and were not determined by assay-based typing. Samples came from the ongoing ImmuneRACE study (first 160 participants) plus 1,254 subjects from 6 global collaborators. A freely available public database, intended as a resource for researchers studying the immune response to SARS-CoV-2, is where the repertoires were released. Sample metadata almost always included a de-identified subject ID, COVID-19 status, age in years and sex. The dataset comprised deeply sampled blood TCRbeta repertoires from subjects exposed to, actively infected with, or recovered from COVID-19.

In the prospective study, participants were roughly 18 to 95 years old, resided in about 25 geographic areas of the United States, and were enrolled through a virtual design. In the prospective study, participants were assigned to cohorts based on the clinical history participants reported in a screening survey and a study questionnaire. In the prospective study, mobile phlebotomists collected whole blood, serum and a nasopharyngeal or oropharyngeal swab from each participant. Participants in the prospective study had the option to provide additional blood draws and questionnaires over a roughly 2-month period. Before DNA extraction, blood samples from the prospective study were shipped at room temperature or frozen. Findings and caveats that apply to the study as a whole: How much clinical and demographic metadata was included differed by source and by participant, and the metadata was provided uncurated.

Sequencing was carried out using PBMCs or T cells enriched from blood (not recorded which). The sequence is built from TRBV7-2 and TRBJ2-3; the D region possibly corresponds to TRBD2 (6 bases align). The source is a woman aged 25 to 39 with acute COVID-19. The encoded CDR3 is CASSFVGGGTDTQYF. In nucleotide form, the sequence is TGTGCCAGCAGCTTTGTGGGGGGTGGCACAGATACGCAGTATTTT.